This T cell receptor (beta chain) was identified during a study of CD8+ T cells in alopecia areata. As for the study in general: The study gave treated patients oral tofacitinib at 5 to 10 mg twice daily.

The treatment here: oral pan-JAK inhibitor, 5-10 mg twice daily. Patients with alopecia areata provided lesional scalp punch biopsies as well as peripheral blood. This clone showed up just a few times. Germline CDR1 SGDLS, CDR2 YYNGEE. V was trimmed by 3 bases and J by 7 bases, leaving 17 bases between them. The length of the CDR3 is 15 residues. Once RNA had been extracted, it was reverse transcribed into cDNA to act as the sequencing template. Profiled with immunoSEQ multiplex PCR; TCRdb holds only in-frame clones, not every one. The data hold 80,000 to 95,000 clones, with 44% observed a single time.

The specimen comprised CD8+ T cells sorted from blood, sampled at week 24, from a patient treated with tofacitinib. J is TRBJ2-1 and V is TRBV9, with a tentative D call TRBD2 (6 bases). This sequence was found in a human donor with alopecia areata. The CDR3 DNA reads as TGTGCCAGCAGCGGTGATACCGGGACTGAAAATGAGCAGTTCTTC. Its protein product is CASSGDTGTENEQFF.